Shown below are 11 T cell receptor beta chains from a single sample sequenced in a study of regulatory T cells in long-lasting Graves disease. Noted time point: persistent/refractory GD, antithyroid drugs over 5 years with positive TRAb. The authors made the TCR library using RNA they extracted from PBMCs. Relying on iRepertoire HTBI primers and Arm-PCR of CDR3 regions, the team built TCR beta libraries. One entry per CDR3 protein results from TCRdb running MiXCR on the multiplex PCR reads. The sample includes about 460,000 distinct CDR3 sequences, approximately 22% of them seen just once. This specimen consisted of peripheral blood mononuclear cells (PBMCs), obtained when the disease was refractory, from a patient treated with antithyroid drugs. The receptor set was obtained from a female donor with Graves disease.

This clonotype was seen only once. The chain carries TRBV9 and TRBJ1-2; TRBD1 matches 7 bases. Trimming at V came to 0 bases and at J to 2 bases, leaving 4 bases not matched to a gene. The CDR3 is 15 residues long. Germline values: CDR1 SGDLS, CDR2 YYNGEE. The chain's CDR3 is CASSVEDRENYGYTF. CDR3 in DNA: TGTGCCAGCAGCGTAGAAGACAGGGAAAACTATGGCTACACCTTC.

The chain links TRBV12-3 or TRBV12-4 to TRBJ2-5; TRBD1 is a possible D gene (7 bases). The CDR3 consists of 15 residues. V was cut by 3 bases and J by 2 bases, with 13 bases left in between. CDR3 DNA: TGTGCCAGCAGTTTCTGGCAGGGGGGTCAAGAGACCCAGTACTTC. Amino acids: CASSFWQGGQETQYF.

This clonotype was seen many times. This chain links TRBV2 with TRBJ1-1; possibly TRBD1 for D (6 bases). CDR3 length: 13 amino acids. The V end was cut by 3 bases, the J end by 11 bases, with 16 bases between. Germline V gene data show CDR1 as SNHLY and CDR2 as FYNNEI. The CDR3 DNA is TGTGCCAGCAGTGATAGGGAGGGGGTAAGGGCTTTCTTT. Residues: CASSDREGVRAFF.

J is TRBJ1-1 and V is TRBV5-1; possible D gene TRBD1, 5 bases. From germline, CDR1 is SGHRS and CDR2 YFSETQ. This CDR3 is built from 18 residues. V lost 0 bases, J lost 0 bases, and 18 bases lay in between. The CDR3 nucleotides are TGCGCCAGCAGCTTGGGGGGGGATTCTGGGCCCTTGAACACTGAAGCTTTCTTT. The encoded protein is CASSLGGDSGPLNTEAFF.

This clonotype was observed at least ten times. This sequence joins TRBV29-1 and TRBJ1-4; possibly TRBD1 for D (5 bases). V was cut by 7 bases and J by 7 bases, with 16 bases left in between. Germline CDR1 SQVTM, CDR2 ANQGSEA. The CDR3 contains 13 residues. The CDR3 loop reads CSARPGGGEKLFF. The CDR3 DNA follows: TGCAGCGCTCGGCCCGGGGGTGGTGAAAAACTGTTTTTT.

The CDR3 sequence is CASTHGGTENNSPLHF. The CDR3 DNA follows: TGTGCCAGCACTCACGGCGGGACGGAGAATAATTCACCCCTCCACTTT. This rearrangement joins TRBV28 to TRBJ1-6; possibly TRBD1 for D (5 bases). This CDR3 has 16 amino acids. Trimming cost V 7 bases and J 5 bases, with 18 bases left between them. Per the germline V gene, CDR1 is MDHEN and CDR2 is SYDVKM.

The sample holds many counts of this clonotype. J is TRBJ1-6 and V is TRBV30; no clear D. Germline V gene sequence: CDR1 GTSNPN, CDR2 SVGIG (reference sequence). The V and J ends lost 2 bases and 3 bases respectively, with 11 bases between them. The CDR3 is made up of 15 amino acids. The CDR3 DNA reads as TGTGCCTGGAGTCCCTTATCCGGCTATAATTCACCCCTCCACTTT. Translating it yields CAWSPLSGYNSPLHF.

This clonotype was found many times. V usage is TRBV10-3 and J usage is TRBJ2-5; maybe TRBD1 (6 bases). The CDR3 sequence is 13 residues long. The V gene's germline CDR1 is ENHRY and CDR2 SYGVKD. Trimming stripped 7 bases from V and 1 base from J, with 10 bases between. The CDR3 reads CAITPDSQETQYF. The DNA of the CDR3 is TGTGCCATCACCCCGGACAGCCAAGAGACCCAGTACTTC.

The chain joins TRBV20-1 to TRBJ1-2, with TRBD1 matching over 11 bases. The CDR3 runs 13 residues. Germline V CDR1 and CDR2: DFQATT, SNEGSKA (reference sequence). After removal of 6 bases from V and 4 bases from J, the junction contained 4 bases not matched to a gene. CDR3 DNA: TGCAGTGCCCTAGGACAGGGGGCCTATGGCTACACCTTC. It yields the protein CSALGQGAYGYTF.

This clonotype occurred many times. The chain links TRBV9 to TRBJ1-1; a weak D match, TRBD1 (6 bases). V lost 3 bases to trimming and J lost 7 bases, with 25 bases between them. Germline CDR1 reads SGDLS; CDR2 reads YYNGEE. The CDR3 runs to 17 residues. CDR3 loop: CASSAHLMGDKLNEAFF. For the CDR3, the DNA is TGTGCCAGCAGCGCGCATCTTATGGGGGACAAACTAAATGAAGCTTTCTTT.

This clonotype was detected only a few times. CDR3 sequence reads: CASSNRDRGTNVLTF. CDR3 DNA sequence: TGTGCCAGCAGCAACCGGGACCGCGGAACCAACGTCCTGACTTTC. This chain connects TRBV9 to TRBJ2-6; the D gene could be TRBD1 or TRBD2 (5 bases each). Germline V gives CDR1 SGDLS, CDR2 YYNGEE. The CDR3 extends over 15 amino acids. V was cut by 4 bases and J by 8 bases, with 16 bases left in between.